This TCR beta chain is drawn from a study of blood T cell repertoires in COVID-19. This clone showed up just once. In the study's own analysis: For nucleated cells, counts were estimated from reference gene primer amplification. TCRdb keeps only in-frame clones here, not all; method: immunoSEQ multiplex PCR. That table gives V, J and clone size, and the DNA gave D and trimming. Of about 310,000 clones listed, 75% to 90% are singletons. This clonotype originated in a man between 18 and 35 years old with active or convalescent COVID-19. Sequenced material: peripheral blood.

DNA for the CDR3: TGTGCCAGCAGTCAAACAAGACTAGCGGGACAGTCAGAGACCCAGTACTTC. Residues: CASSQTRLAGQSETQYF. The chain is built from TRBV28 and TRBJ2-5; 11 nucleotides match TRBD2. The germline gives CDR1 MDHEN, CDR2 SYDVKM. V lost 5 bases and J lost 4; bases outside the gene matches: 12. CDR3 length: 17 amino acids.